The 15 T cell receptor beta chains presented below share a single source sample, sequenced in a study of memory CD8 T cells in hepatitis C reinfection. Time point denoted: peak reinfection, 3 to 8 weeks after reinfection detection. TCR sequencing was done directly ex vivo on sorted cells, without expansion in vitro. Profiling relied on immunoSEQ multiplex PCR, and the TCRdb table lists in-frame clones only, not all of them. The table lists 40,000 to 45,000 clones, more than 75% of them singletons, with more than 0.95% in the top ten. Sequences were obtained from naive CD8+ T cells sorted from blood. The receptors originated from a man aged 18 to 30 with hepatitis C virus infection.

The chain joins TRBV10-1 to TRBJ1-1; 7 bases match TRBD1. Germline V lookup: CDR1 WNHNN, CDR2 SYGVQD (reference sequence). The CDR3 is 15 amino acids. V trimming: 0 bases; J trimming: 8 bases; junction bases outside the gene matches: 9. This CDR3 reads CASSESNEGAEEAFF. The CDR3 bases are TGCGCCAGCAGTGAGTCGAATGAGGGGGCAGAGGAAGCTTTCTTT.

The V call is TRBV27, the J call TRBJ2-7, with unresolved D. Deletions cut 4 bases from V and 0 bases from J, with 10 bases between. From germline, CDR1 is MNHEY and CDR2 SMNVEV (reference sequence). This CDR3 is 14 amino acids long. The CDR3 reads CASSYFRDSYEQYF. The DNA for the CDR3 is TGTGCCAGCAGTTATTTTCGAGACTCCTACGAGCAGTACTTC.

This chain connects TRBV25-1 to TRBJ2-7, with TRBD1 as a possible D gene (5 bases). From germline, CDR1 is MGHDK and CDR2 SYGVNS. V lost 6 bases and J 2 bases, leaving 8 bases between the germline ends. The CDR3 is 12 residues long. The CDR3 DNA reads TGTGCCAGCAGCCAGGGAACCTACGAGCAGTACGTC. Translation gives CASSQGTYEQYV.

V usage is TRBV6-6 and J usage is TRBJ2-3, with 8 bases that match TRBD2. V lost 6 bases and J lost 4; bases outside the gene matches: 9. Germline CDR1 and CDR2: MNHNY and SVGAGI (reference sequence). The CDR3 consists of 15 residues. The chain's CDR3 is CASSLGGAVPDTQYF. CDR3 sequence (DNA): TGTGCCAGCAGCCTCGGGGGGGCCGTTCCAGATACGCAGTATTTT.

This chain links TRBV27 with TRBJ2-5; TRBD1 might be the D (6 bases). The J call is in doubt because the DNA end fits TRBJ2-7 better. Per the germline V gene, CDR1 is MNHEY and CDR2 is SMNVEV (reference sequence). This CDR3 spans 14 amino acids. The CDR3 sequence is CASSIQGLLYEQYF. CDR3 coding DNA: TGTGCCAGCAGTATACAGGGTCTCTTATACGAGCAGTACTTC.

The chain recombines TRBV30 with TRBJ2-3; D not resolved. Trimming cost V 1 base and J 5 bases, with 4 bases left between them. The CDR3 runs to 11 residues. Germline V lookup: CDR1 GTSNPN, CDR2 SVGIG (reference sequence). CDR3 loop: CAWSAIDTQYF. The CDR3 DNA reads TGTGCCTGGAGTGCAATAGATACGCAGTATTTT.

CDR3 nucleotide sequence: TGTGCCAGCAGCCCGTCCGGGACAAAACAAGAGACCCAGTACTTC. Translating gives CASSPSGTKQETQYF. The V and J genes are TRBV9 and TRBJ2-5; perhaps TRBD1 as D (6 bases). Deletions cut 4 bases from V and 2 bases from J, with 15 bases between. This CDR3 has 15 residues. Germline lookup yields CDR1 SGDLS and CDR2 YYNGEE.

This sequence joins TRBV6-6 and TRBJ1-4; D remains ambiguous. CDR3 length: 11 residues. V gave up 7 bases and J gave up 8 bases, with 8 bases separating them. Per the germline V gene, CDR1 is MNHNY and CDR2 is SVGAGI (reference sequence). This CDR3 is CASKLLEKLFF. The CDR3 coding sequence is TGTGCCAGCAAACTACTCGAAAAACTGTTTTTT.

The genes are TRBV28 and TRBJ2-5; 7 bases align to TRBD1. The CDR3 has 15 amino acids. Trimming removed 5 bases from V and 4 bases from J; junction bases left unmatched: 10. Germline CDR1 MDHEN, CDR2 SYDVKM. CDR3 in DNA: TGTGCCAGCAGTCCCCGGGACAGTAGTGGAGAGACCCAGTACTTC. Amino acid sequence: CASSPRDSSGETQYF.

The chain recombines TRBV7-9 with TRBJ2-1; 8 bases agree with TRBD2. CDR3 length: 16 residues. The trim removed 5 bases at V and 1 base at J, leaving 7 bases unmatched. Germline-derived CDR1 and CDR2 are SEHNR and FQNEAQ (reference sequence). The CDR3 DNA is TGTGCCAGCAGCCCCCGTAGCGGGGAGTCCTACAATGAGCAGTTCTTC. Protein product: CASSPRSGESYNEQFF.

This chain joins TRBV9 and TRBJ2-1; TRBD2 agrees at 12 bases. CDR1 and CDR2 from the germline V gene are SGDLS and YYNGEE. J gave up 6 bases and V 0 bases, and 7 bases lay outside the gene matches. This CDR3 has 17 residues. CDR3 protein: CASSVEASGGAFNEQFF. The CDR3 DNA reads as TGTGCCAGCAGCGTAGAGGCTAGCGGGGGGGCGTTCAATGAGCAGTTCTTC.

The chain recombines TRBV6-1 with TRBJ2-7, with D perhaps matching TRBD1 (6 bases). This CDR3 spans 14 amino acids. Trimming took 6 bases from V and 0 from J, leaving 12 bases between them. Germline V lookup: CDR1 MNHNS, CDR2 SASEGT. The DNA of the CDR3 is TGTGCCAGCAGGCAGGGGACGGTCTCCTACGAGCAGTACGTC. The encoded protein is CASRQGTVSYEQYV.

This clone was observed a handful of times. CDR3 in amino acids: CASSAGEITSGEKLFF. Here the CDR3 DNA reads TGTGCCAGCAGCGCCGGAGAGATAACCTCTGGCGAAAAACTGTTTTTT. The V call is TRBV9, the J call TRBJ1-4; D is uncertain. V shed 3 bases and J shed 8 bases, with 20 bases lying between them. The CDR3 runs 16 residues. Per germline, CDR1 SGDLS and CDR2 YYNGEE. Complete variable domain (other parts from reference TRBV9 and TRBJ1-4): DSGVTQTPKHLITATGQRVTLRCSPRSGDLSVYWYQQSLDQGLQFLIQYYNGEERAKGNILERFSAQQFPDLHSELNLSSLELGDSALYFCASSAGEITSGEKLFFGSGTQLSVL.

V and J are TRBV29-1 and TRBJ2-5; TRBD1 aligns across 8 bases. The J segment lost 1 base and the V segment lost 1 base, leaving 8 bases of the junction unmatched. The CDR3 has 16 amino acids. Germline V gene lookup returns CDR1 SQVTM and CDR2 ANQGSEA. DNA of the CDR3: TGCAGCGTTGAAGTTCTCGGACAGGGATCCCAAGAGACCCAGTACTTC. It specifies CSVEVLGQGSQETQYF.

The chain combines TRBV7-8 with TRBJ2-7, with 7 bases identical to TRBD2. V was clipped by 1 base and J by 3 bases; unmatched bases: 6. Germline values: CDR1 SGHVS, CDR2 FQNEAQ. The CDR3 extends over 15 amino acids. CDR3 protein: CASSLGGGPVYEQYF. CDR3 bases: TGTGCCAGCAGCTTAGGGGGAGGGCCGGTCTACGAGCAGTACTTC. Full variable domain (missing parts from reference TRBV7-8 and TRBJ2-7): GAGVSQSPRYKVAKRGQDVALRCDPISGHVSLFWYQQALGQGPEFLTYFQNEAQLDKSGLPSDRFFAERPEGSVSTLKIQRTQQEDSAVYLCASSLGGGPVYEQYFGPGTRLTVT.